What follows describes a single TCR beta chain. At one end the junction does not follow the germline gene, possibly because of a read error. The record originates from a study of blood T cell repertoires in COVID-19. Assay: immunoSEQ multiplex PCR; the TCRdb copy retains only in-frame clones and omits some. The sample carries about 300,000 clones, over 75% recorded once. The CDR3 consists of 15 residues. Germline V lookup: CDR1 SGHNT, CDR2 YYREEE (reference sequence). The clonotype originates from a woman aged 18-30 years who had recovered from COVID-19. The material sequenced was PBMCs or T cells enriched from blood (not recorded which). The chain couples TRBV5-4 to TRBJ2-5, with D perhaps being TRBD1 or TRBD2 (7 bases each). For the CDR3, the DNA is TGTGCCAGCAGTTTGGACAGGACTAGACAAGAGACCCAGTACTTC. It codes for CASSLDRTRQETQYF.